This T cell receptor (beta chain) is from a study of CD8 T cells in Susac syndrome. Sequencing of TCR beta, carried out with a high-throughput approach, was applied to CD8+ and CD4+ T cells from the blood. Germline V gene lookup returns CDR1 SQVTM and CDR2 ANQGSEA. This CDR3 has 15 residues. V lost 7 bases, J lost 0 bases, and 5 bases stayed unmatched. Random hexamers primed reverse transcription of about 0.5 to 1 ug RNA. TCRdb re-derived calls from the immunoSEQ multiplex PCR reads in MiXCR, one entry per CDR3 protein. The sample contains roughly 200,000 distinct CDR3 sequences, around nine tenths of which appear only once.

Sequencing input: CD4+ T cells from PBMCs. The source is a human donor with Susac syndrome. V is TRBV29-1 and J is TRBJ2-6; 8 nucleotides match TRBD1. The CDR3 here is CSARQGSSGANVLTF. Written as DNA, the CDR3 is TGCAGCGCCAGACAGGGGAGCTCTGGGGCCAACGTCCTGACTTTC.